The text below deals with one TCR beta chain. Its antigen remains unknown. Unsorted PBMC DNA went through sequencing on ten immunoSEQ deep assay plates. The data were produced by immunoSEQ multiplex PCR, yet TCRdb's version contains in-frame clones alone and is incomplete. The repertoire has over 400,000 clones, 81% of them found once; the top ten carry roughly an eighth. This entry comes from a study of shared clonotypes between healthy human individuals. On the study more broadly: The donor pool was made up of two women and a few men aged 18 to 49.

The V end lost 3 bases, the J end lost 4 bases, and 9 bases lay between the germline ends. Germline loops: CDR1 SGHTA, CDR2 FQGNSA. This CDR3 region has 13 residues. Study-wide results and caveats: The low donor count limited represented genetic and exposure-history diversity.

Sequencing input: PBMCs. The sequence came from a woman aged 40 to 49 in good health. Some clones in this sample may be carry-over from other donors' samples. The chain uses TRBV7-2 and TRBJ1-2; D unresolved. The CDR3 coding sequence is TGTGCCAGCAGCTTGGTAACCGGCTATGGCTACACCTTC. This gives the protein CASSLVTGYGYTF.